These 2 T cell receptor beta chains came from one sample sequenced in a study of blood T cell repertoires in COVID-19 (TCRdb year 2020). Library prep was done by the immunoSEQ multiplex PCR assay. TCRdb carries this immuneACCESS record with in-frame sequences only. Its versions omit some clonotypes, under half of them owing to an unresolved V gene in the studies checked, with the rest unexplained. Across this sample there are 360,000 or so clones, with approximately 91% seen only once. The ten largest clones capture just over 1% of the sample. The sample consisted of PBMCs or T cells enriched from blood (not recorded which). These TCRs come from a woman aged 25-40 years who had been exposed to COVID-19.

The rearrangement joins TRBV28 to TRBJ1-5; D call uncertain. There are 14 residues in the CDR3. In germline, CDR1 is MDHEN, CDR2 SYDVKM. Trimming removed 5 bases from V and 4 bases from J, with 12 bases in between. The CDR3 spells CASSPLGRNQPQHF. The CDR3 DNA reads TGTGCCAGCAGTCCCCTCGGCAGGAATCAGCCCCAGCATTTT. The full variable domain, in which reference TRBV28 and TRBJ1-5 provide the parts outside the CDR3, is DVKVTQSSRYLVKRTGEKVFLECVQDMDHENMFWYRQDPGLGLRLIYFSYDVKMKEKGDIPEGYSVSREKKERFSLILESASTNQTSMYLCASSPLGRNQPQHFGDGTRLSIL.

A note on this clone: This could be a read error, since a much larger clone is one nucleotide away. Within the sample, other DNA sequences also encode this same CDR3. The chain recombines TRBV9 with TRBJ2-1, with a possible D match to TRBD2 (6 bases). In germline, CDR1 is SGDLS, CDR2 YYNGEE. There are 16 residues in the CDR3. CDR3 sequence reads: CASSPQTSWSSNEQFF. CDR3 nucleotides: TGTGCCAGCAGCCCTCAGACTAGTTGGTCCTCCAATGAGCAGTTCTTC.